The rows below give T cell receptor beta chains drawn from one sample of a study of blood T cells in healthy people across ages. TCRdb independently ran MiXCR on the 5' RACE reads; one entry per CDR3 protein. The table includes hundreds of thousands of distinct CDR3 sequences, around a fifth detected once. Sequences were obtained from blood. All receptors come from a man in his 70s in good health. Both conserved end residues are part of each CDR3.

j_call v_call cdr3_aa
TRBJ2-4 TRBV5-5 CASSLDGGPAKNIQYF
TRBJ2-5 TRBV18 CASSPRPGPQETQYF
NA TRBV6-1 CAGSEGGRNEQFF
TRBJ1-3 TRBV5-1 CASSSDRVGNTIYF
TRBJ2-1 TRBV11-2 CASSLVGLGGNEQFF
TRBJ2-1 TRBV5-1 CASSLGAESYNEQFF
TRBJ1-2 TRBV28 CASSFSSGAESYGYTF
TRBJ1-4 TRBV20-1 CSARVNEKLFF
TRBJ2-7 TRBV12-3/TRBV12-4 CASSLSGGSEQYF
NA TRBV2 CASSGQTGAGEQFF
TRBJ2-7 TRBV6-2/TRBV6-3 CASSTGTANYEQYF
TRBJ1-5 TRBV20-1 CSARPGRNQPQHF
TRBJ2-7 TRBV7-2 CASSSRTSYEQYF
TRBJ2-4 TRBV28 CASSLYQGAKNIQYF
TRBJ2-3 TRBV5-1 CASSLRGEPHTDTQYF
NA TRBV14 CASSQVSTGKEQFF
NA TRBV10-3 CAISDGFGQFF
TRBJ2-7 TRBV20-1 CSARTGNSYEQYF
TRBJ1-1 TRBV7-2 CASSDRVGRGTEAFF
TRBJ2-1 TRBV24-1 CATSDPTLGNEQFF
TRBJ1-3 TRBV7-2 CASSSLRGTVRQGNTIYF
TRBJ2-5 TRBV6-5 CATGLAETQYF
TRBJ1-4 TRBV20-1 CSAWGQGEKLFF
TRBJ1-2 TRBV20-1 CSARPGHLLSDGYTF
TRBJ1-1 TRBV29-1 CSVKGRGMNTEAFF
TRBJ2-1 TRBV20-1 CSATPTSGRGNEQFF
TRBJ2-7 TRBV5-1 CASHRDRGYEQYF
TRBJ2-5 TRBV5-4 CASSLGAELLQETQYF
TRBJ2-7 TRBV10-3 CAITRDPMTEQYF
TRBJ2-5 TRBV14 CASSQGGWETQYF
NA TRBV7-9 CASRPTGNSYEQYF
TRBJ2-3 TRBV15 CATSRDHTDTQYF